This T cell receptor beta chain was profiled in a study of shared clonotypes between healthy human individuals. Looking at the study overall: CD8 memory received one plate per donor, CD8 naive two, CD4 memory three and CD4 naive three.

Libraries were prepared by immunoSEQ multiplex PCR; TCRdb keeps only in-frame clonotypes and omits some of them. The data contain 600,000 to 750,000 clones, around 77% of them singletons. This clone has a single count. From CD4+ cells came CD45RA+ naive and CD45RA-negative memory subsets. Germline assignment: CDR1 SGHAT and CDR2 FQNNGV. Trimming took 1 base from V and 5 from J, leaving 12 bases between them. The CDR3 runs 14 residues. The gene calls are TRBV11-2 and TRBJ2-7, with D perhaps matching TRBD1 (6 bases). The sequence derives from a woman aged 25 to 39 in good health. The specimen was memory CD4+ T cells sorted from blood. Subset given: CD45RA-negative fraction. CDR3 residues: CASSLVVQGHEQYF. The CDR3 nucleotides read TGTGCCAGCAGCTTAGTGGTACAGGGCCACGAGCAGTACTTC.